This TCR beta chain was found in a study of PD-1 blockade in classical Hodgkin lymphoma. Every patient was affected by relapse after autologous stem cell transplantation, while exposure to brentuximab vedotin was not uniform. Of note for this clone: Its antigen is unknown.

Study-level results: Significant TCR diversity gains by C4D1 occurred in CD4+ but not CD8+ cells.

Trimming pared 4 bases from V and 1 base from J, leaving 11 bases between. CDR1 SGHRS and CDR2 YFSETQ come from the germline V gene. There are 14 residues in the CDR3. Sequencing was performed with immunoSEQ multiplex PCR; in TCRdb, only in-frame clones are kept and a portion is missing. The table records nearly 100,000 clones, 80% to 85% of them present only once. The rearrangement uses TRBV5-1 and TRBJ1-1, with D maybe TRBD1 (5 bases). The sequences come from peripheral blood mononuclear cells (PBMCs), collected at baseline. This sequence originates from a human donor with classical Hodgkin lymphoma. The CDR3 spells CASSAYTGNTEAFF. The DNA of the CDR3 is TGCGCCAGCAGCGCCTATACAGGGAACACTGAAGCTTTCTTT.